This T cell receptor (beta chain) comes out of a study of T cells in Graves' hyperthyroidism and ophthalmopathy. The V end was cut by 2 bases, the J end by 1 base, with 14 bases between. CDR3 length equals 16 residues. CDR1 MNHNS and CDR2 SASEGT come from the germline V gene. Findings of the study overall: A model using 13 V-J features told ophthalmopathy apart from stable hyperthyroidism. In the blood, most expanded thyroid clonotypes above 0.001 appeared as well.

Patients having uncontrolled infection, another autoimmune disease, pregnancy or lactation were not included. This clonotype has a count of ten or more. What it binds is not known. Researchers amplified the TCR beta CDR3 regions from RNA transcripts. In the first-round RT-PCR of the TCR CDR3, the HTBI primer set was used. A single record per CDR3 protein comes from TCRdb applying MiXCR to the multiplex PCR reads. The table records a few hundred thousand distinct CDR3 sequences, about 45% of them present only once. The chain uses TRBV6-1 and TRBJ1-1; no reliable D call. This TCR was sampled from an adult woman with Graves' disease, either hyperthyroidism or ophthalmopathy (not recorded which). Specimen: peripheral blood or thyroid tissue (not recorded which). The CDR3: CASSELAARENTEAFF. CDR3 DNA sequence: TGTGCCAGCAGTGAATTGGCAGCCCGGGAGAACACTGAAGCTTTCTTT.